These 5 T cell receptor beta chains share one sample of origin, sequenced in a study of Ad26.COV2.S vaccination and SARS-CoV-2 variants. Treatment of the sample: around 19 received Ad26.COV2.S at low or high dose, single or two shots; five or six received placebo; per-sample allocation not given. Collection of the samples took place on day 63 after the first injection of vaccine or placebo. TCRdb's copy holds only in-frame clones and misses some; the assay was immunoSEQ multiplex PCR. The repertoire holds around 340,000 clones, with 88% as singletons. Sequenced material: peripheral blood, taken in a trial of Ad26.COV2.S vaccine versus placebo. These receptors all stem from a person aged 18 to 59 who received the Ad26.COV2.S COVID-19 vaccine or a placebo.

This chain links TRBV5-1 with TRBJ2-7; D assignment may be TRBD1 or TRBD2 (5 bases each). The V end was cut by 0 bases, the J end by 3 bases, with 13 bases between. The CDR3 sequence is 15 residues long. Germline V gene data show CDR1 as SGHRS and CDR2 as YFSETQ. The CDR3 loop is CASSLGGDGNYEQYF. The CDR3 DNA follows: TGCGCCAGCAGCTTGGGAGGGGATGGAAACTACGAGCAGTACTTC.

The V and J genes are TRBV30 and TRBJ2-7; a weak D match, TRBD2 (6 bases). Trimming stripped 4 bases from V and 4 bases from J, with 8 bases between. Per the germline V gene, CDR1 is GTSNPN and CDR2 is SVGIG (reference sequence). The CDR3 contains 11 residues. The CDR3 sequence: CAWMGGYEQYF. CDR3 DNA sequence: TGTGCCTGGATGGGGGGTTACGAGCAGTACTTC.

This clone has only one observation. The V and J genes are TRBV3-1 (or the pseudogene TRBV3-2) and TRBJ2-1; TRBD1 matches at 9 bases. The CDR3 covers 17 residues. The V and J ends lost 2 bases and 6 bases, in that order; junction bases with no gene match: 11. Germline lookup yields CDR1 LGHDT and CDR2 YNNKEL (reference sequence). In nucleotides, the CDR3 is TGTGCCAGCAGCCAACCCTCTCGGACAGGGGTGGGCAATGAGCAGTTCTTC. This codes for CASSQPSRTGVGNEQFF.

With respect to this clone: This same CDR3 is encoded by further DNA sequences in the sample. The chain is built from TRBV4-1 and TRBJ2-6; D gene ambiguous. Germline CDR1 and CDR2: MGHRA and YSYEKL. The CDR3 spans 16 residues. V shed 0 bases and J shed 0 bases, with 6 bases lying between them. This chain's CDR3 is CASSQDIGSGANVLTF. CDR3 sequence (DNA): TGCGCCAGCAGCCAAGATATAGGCTCTGGGGCCAACGTCCTGACTTTC.

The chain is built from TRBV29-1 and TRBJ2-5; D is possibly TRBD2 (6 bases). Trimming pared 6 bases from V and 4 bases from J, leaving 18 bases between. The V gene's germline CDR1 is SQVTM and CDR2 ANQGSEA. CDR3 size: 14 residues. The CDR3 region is CSVQWAGRPETQYF. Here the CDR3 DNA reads TGCAGCGTCCAATGGGCAGGGAGGCCAGAGACCCAGTACTTC.